This record looks at one TCR beta chain sequence and its context. The V gene's germline CDR1 is SGHVS and CDR2 FQNEAQ. Unmatched junction bases numbered 5, after V lost 5 bases and J lost 2 bases. This CDR3 is built from 15 residues. The sample originates from a study of T cell changes during pregnancy in multiple sclerosis. Some clones are missing from TCRdb's copy, which holds only in-frame ones; the method was immunoSEQ multiplex PCR. This repertoire shows 80,000 to 100,000 clones, 90% found once; its top ten account for over 0.6%. The rearrangement links TRBV7-8 to TRBJ2-1; the match to TRBD2 covers 8 bases. Source: peripheral blood, taken in the second trimester of pregnancy. This receptor was identified in a female donor in good health, enrolled as a control in a pregnancy study. The CDR3 DNA follows: TGTGCCAGCAGCCCCTCACTAGCGGCCTACAATGAGCAGTTCTTC. Amino acid sequence: CASSPSLAAYNEQFF.